This T cell receptor beta chain derives from a study of metastatic and nonmetastatic thyroid tumors. Study-wide background: Where malignant and benign thyroid patients were concerned, repertoires were compared across blood and tumor or nodule tissue.

Authors' analysis steps: A papillary thyroid cancer distant-metastasis classifier was built from CDR3 differences across clinicopathological groups. TCRdb re-called the PCR reads through MiXCR. The V and J calls were determined by TCRdb, not by the authors. The sample records more than 35,000 clones, about 13% being singletons. Germline CDR1 and CDR2: MGHRA and YSYEKL. The V and J ends lost 7 bases and 6 bases, in that order; junction bases with no gene match: 15. This CDR3 has 17 residues. Worth noting for this clone: Its antigen is unknown.

Patients had received no treatment of any kind before thyroid surgery. Study-wide points: Reportedly, malignant thyroid tumors had significantly higher TCR beta diversity than benign nodules, in blood and tumor.

The rearrangement links TRBV4-1 to TRBJ1-6, with 7 bases matching TRBD1. The sample consisted of blood. The origin of this receptor is a female donor with papillary thyroid cancer or a benign thyroid nodule (not recorded which). Some clones in this sample may be carry-over from other donors' samples. CDR3 DNA: TGCGCCAGCAACCCTCACCTCTGGGGACAGTTTAATTCACCCCTCCACTTT. It is translated as CASNPHLWGQFNSPLHF.